These T cell receptor beta chains were read from a single sample in a study of vaccination and CD4 T cells after COVID-19. TCRdb reprocessed the PCR reads via MiXCR and lists one record per CDR3 protein. The sample holds several thousand distinct CDR3 sequences; about 32% are singletons and the top ten take under 35%. These receptors lack a known antigen. Material: cultured CD4+ T cells from blood. These receptors all stem from a human donor with COVID-19. CDR3s include the opening cysteine and the closing phenylalanine or tryptophan. The order of the fields is J gene, clone size, D gene, V gene, CDR3 DNA, CDR3 protein. D genes are given only for firm matches. Size tells how often a clone was seen (once, few, many) or the class of an expanded clone, and some rows leave it out.

j_call: TRBJ1-4; clone_size: .; d_call: .; v_call: TRBV15; cdr3_nt: TGTGCCACCAGCAGAGTCAGGGGTCGGGCTAATGAAAAACTGTTTTTT; cdr3_aa: CATSRVRGRANEKLFF
j_call: TRBJ1-5; clone_size: .; d_call: .; v_call: TRBV28; cdr3_nt: TGTGCCAGCAGTTTACAGGGGAGGAATCAGCCCCAGCATTTT; cdr3_aa: CASSLQGRNQPQHF
j_call: TRBJ2-1; clone_size: .; d_call: .; v_call: TRBV12-5; cdr3_nt: TGTGCTAGTGGCCGCACCGGGGCCGAGCAGTTCTTC; cdr3_aa: CASGRTGAEQFF
j_call: TRBJ1-5; clone_size: .; d_call: .; v_call: TRBV12-3/TRBV12-4; cdr3_nt: TGTGCCAGCAGTTTAACGGGGGGTTATCAGCCCCAGCATTTT; cdr3_aa: CASSLTGGYQPQHF
j_call: TRBJ1-1; clone_size: .; d_call: .; v_call: TRBV7-9; cdr3_nt: TGTGCCAGCAGTGGGAACACTGAAGCTTTCTTT; cdr3_aa: CASSGNTEAFF
j_call: TRBJ2-1; clone_size: few; d_call: .; v_call: TRBV18; cdr3_nt: TGTGCCAGCTCACCAGTGTTCAATGAGCAGTTCTTC; cdr3_aa: CASSPVFNEQFF
j_call: TRBJ2-3; clone_size: .; d_call: TRBD1; v_call: TRBV5-1; cdr3_nt: TGCGCCAGCAGCTTGGGGCAGGGGGTGGATACGCAGTATTTT; cdr3_aa: CASSLGQGVDTQYF
j_call: TRBJ2-3; clone_size: .; d_call: .; v_call: TRBV27; cdr3_nt: TGTGCCAGCAGTTTTATTCTCACAGATACGCAGTATTTT; cdr3_aa: CASSFILTDTQYF
j_call: TRBJ1-2; clone_size: .; d_call: .; v_call: TRBV7-2; cdr3_nt: TGTGCCAGCAGCCAGAGGGCCTTAGCTAACTATGGCTACACCTTC; cdr3_aa: CASSQRALANYGYTF
j_call: TRBJ1-2; clone_size: few; d_call: .; v_call: TRBV11-2; cdr3_nt: TGTGCCAGCAGCTCCCAACCCCACAAACTCGGAGATGGCTACACCTTC; cdr3_aa: CASSSQPHKLGDGYTF
j_call: TRBJ1-1; clone_size: .; d_call: .; v_call: TRBV11-3; cdr3_nt: TGTGCCAGCAGCCCAGTGAACACTGAAGCTTTCTTT; cdr3_aa: CASSPVNTEAFF
j_call: TRBJ2-7; clone_size: few; d_call: .; v_call: TRBV6-5; cdr3_nt: TGTGCCAGCAGTTACTCGGTCGGGTTCTACGAGCAGTACTTC; cdr3_aa: CASSYSVGFYEQYF
j_call: TRBJ1-1; clone_size: few; d_call: .; v_call: TRBV6-2/TRBV6-3; cdr3_nt: TGTGCCAGCAGTTACTTGCGGAACACTGAAGCTTTCTTT; cdr3_aa: CASSYLRNTEAFF
j_call: TRBJ1-5; clone_size: few; d_call: .; v_call: TRBV5-4; cdr3_nt: TGTGCCAGCAGCAATGGCCGGGATCAGCCCCAGCATTTT; cdr3_aa: CASSNGRDQPQHF
j_call: TRBJ2-5; clone_size: once; d_call: .; v_call: TRBV5-1; cdr3_nt: TGCGCCAGCAGCTTGCGACTGCGATCGTACCAAGAGACCCAGTACTTC; cdr3_aa: CASSLRLRSYQETQYF
j_call: TRBJ2-7; clone_size: .; d_call: TRBD1; v_call: TRBV7-6; cdr3_nt: TGTGCCAGCAGCTCAAAAGGACAGGGTGGTCCATCCTACGAGCAGTACTTC; cdr3_aa: CASSSKGQGGPSYEQYF
j_call: TRBJ2-2; clone_size: few; d_call: TRBD2; v_call: TRBV6-2/TRBV6-3; cdr3_nt: TGTGCCAGCAGACTAGCGGGGGGGCGAGGCACCGGGGAGCTGTTTTTT; cdr3_aa: CASRLAGGRGTGELFF
j_call: TRBJ2-5; clone_size: .; d_call: .; v_call: TRBV25-1; cdr3_nt: TGTGCCAGCAGCCAGATAGAGACCCAGTACTTC; cdr3_aa: CASSQIETQYF